The source of this TCR beta chain is a study of shared clonotypes between healthy human individuals. Naive CD8 populations comprised CD45RO-negative cells positively selected for CCR7, excluding terminally differentiated effector memory CD45RA+ cells. TCRdb's copy holds only in-frame clones and misses some; the assay was immunoSEQ multiplex PCR. The sample includes roughly 2,000,000 clones, around 93% of them seen just once. Trimming pared 1 base from V and 7 bases from J, leaving 5 bases between. The germline V gene encodes CDR1 MDHEN and CDR2 SYDVKM. This CDR3 region has 13 residues. The sample was naive CD8+ T cells from PBMCs. The receptor was isolated from a man between 18 and 29 years old in good health. Some clones in this sample may be carry-over from other donors' samples. The V and J genes are TRBV28 and TRBJ1-6, with D unclear. CDR3 loop: CASSLYRNSPLHF. CDR3 bases: TGTGCCAGCAGTTTATATCGGAATTCACCCCTCCACTTT.